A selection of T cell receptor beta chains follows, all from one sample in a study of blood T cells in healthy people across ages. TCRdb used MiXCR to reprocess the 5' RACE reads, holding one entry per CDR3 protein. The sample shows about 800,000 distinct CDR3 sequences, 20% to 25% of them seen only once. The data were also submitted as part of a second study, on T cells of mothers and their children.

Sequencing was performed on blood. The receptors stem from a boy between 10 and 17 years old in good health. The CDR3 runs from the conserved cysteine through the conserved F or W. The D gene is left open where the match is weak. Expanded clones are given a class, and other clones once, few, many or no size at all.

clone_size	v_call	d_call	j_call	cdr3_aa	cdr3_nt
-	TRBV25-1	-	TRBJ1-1	CASRRSNTEAFF	TGTGCCAGCCGACGATCGAACACTGAAGCTTTCTTT
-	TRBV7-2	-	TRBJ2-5	CASSRPGLETQYF	TGTGCCAGCAGCCGTCCGGGGCTCGAGACCCAGTACTTC
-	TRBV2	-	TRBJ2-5	CASSDPGGETQYF	TGTGCCAGCAGTGACCCCGGGGGAGAGACCCAGTACTTC
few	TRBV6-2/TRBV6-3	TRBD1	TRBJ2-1	CASSYLDRGTGFSYNEQFF	TGTGCCAGCAGTTACTTGGACAGGGGAACAGGGTTTTCCTACAATGAGCAGTTCTTC
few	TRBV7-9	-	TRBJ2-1	CASSLELAAYNEQFF	TGTGCCAGCAGCTTAGAATTGGCAGCGTACAATGAGCAGTTCTTC
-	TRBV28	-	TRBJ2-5	CASSLFTQQETQYF	TGTGCCAGCAGTTTATTCACGCAGCAAGAGACCCAGTACTTC
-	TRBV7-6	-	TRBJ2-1	CASSLSGYGSYNEQFF	TGTGCCAGCAGCCTTAGCGGCTATGGCTCCTACAATGAGCAGTTCTTC
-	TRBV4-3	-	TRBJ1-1	CASSQEREENTEAFF	TGCGCCAGCAGCCAGGAGAGGGAGGAGAACACTGAAGCTTTCTTT
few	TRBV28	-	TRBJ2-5	CASRVPGLQETQYF	TGTGCCAGCCGAGTTCCGGGACTCCAAGAGACCCAGTACTTC
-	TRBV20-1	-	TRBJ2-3	CSARWGRGSPDTQYF	TGCAGTGCTAGATGGGGACGGGGGTCGCCAGATACGCAGTATTTT
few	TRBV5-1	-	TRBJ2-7	CASSLFANAYEQYF	TGCGCCAGCAGCTTGTTCGCTAACGCATACGAGCAGTACTTC
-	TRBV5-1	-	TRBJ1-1	CASSLKTANTEAFF	TGCGCCAGCAGCTTGAAGACAGCTAACACTGAAGCTTTCTTT
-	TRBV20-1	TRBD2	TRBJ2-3	CSAPETSGRTDTQYF	TGCAGTGCTCCTGAGACTAGCGGGAGAACAGATACGCAGTATTTT
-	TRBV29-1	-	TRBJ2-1	CSVDGGKLNNERFF	TGCAGCGTTGACGGCGGGAAGCTGAACAATGAGCGGTTCTTC
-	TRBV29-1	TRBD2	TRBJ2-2	CSVVKRESTGELFF	TGCAGCGTTGTCAAGCGGGAGAGCACCGGGGAGCTGTTTTTT
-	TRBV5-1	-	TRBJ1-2	CASSLVPGSGGYTF	TGCGCCAGCAGCTTGGTCCCGGGTTCGGGTGGCTACACCTTC
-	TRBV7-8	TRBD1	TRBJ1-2	CASSTSGQAHYGYTF	TGTGCCAGCAGCACCAGTGGACAGGCCCACTATGGCTACACCTTC
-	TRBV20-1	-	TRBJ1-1	CSALGPLNTEAFF	TGCAGTGCCCTGGGACCGTTGAACACTGAAGCTTTCTTT
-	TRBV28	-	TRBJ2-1	CASSSADSSYNEQFF	TGTGCCAGCAGTTCAGCTGACAGCTCCTACAATGAGCAGTTCTTC
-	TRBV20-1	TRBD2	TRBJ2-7	CSARDVIISGGANFYEQYF	TGCAGTGCTAGAGATGTAATTATTAGCGGGGGGGCCAATTTTTACGAGCAGTACTTC
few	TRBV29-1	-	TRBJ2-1	CSSRDPRAYNEQFF	TGCAGCTCTAGGGACCCAAGGGCGTACAATGAGCAGTTCTTC
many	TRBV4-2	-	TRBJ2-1	CASSQEQGYNEQFF	TGTGCCAGCAGCCAAGAGCAAGGGTACAATGAGCAGTTCTTC
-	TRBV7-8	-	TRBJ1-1	CASSLGLVSLIEAFF	TGTGCCAGCAGCTTAGGGCTCGTCTCCCTGATTGAAGCTTTCTTT
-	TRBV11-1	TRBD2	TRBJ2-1	CASSPGTTISYNEQFF	TGTGCCAGCAGCCCCGGGACTACCATCTCCTACAATGAGCAGTTCTTC
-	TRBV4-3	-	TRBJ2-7	CASSQDREPYEQYF	TGCGCCAGCAGCCAAGACAGGGAACCCTACGAGCAGTACTTC
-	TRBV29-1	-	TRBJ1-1	CSVVPVENTVAFF	TGCAGCGTTGTTCCGGTGGAGAACACTGTAGCTTTCTTT
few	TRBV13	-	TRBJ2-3	CASSRGRNTDTQYF	TGTGCCAGCAGCCGTGGACGGAACACAGATACGCAGTATTTT
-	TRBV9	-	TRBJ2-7	CASSVGVYEQYF	TGTGCCAGCAGCGTAGGTGTCTACGAGCAGTACTTC
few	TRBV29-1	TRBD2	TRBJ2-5	CSVEWAGGPETQYF	TGCAGCGTTGAATGGGCGGGAGGGCCGGAGACCCAGTACTTC
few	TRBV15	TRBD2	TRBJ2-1	CATSLSGGARGGNEQFF	TGTGCCACCAGCCTTTCCGGAGGGGCACGGGGGGGCAATGAGCAGTTCTTC
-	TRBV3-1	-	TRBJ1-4	CASSQDRYEDGKLFF	TGTGCCAGCAGCCAAGACAGGTACGAGGACGGAAAACTGTTTTTT
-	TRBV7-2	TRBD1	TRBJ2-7	CASSERTGGGFGEQYF	TGTGCCAGCAGCGAAAGGACAGGGGGGGGTTTTGGCGAGCAGTACTTC
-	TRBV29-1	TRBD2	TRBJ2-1	CSVTSGTSGEQFF	TGCAGCGTTACATCGGGCACTAGCGGGGAGCAGTTCTTC
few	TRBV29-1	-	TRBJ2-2	CSAKGDRANTGELFF	TGCAGCGCCAAAGGTGACAGAGCGAACACCGGGGAGCTGTTTTTT
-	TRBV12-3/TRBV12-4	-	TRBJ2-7	CASSLKGRSYEQYF	TGTGCCAGCAGTTTAAAAGGCCGATCCTACGAGCAGTACTTC
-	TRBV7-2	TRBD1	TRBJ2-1	CASSLLGQGGNEQFF	TGTGCCAGCAGCTTATTGGGACAGGGGGGAAATGAGCAGTTCTTC
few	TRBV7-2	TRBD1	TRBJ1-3	CASSTGQGLENTIYF	TGTGCCAGCAGCACTGGACAGGGGCTTGAAAACACCATATATTTT
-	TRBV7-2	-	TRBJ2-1	CAVKTGFHEQFF	TGTGCCGTTAAAACAGGGTTCCATGAGCAGTTCTTC
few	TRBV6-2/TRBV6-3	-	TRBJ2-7	CASSKTGTHSYEQYF	TGTGCCAGCAGCAAAACAGGGACCCACTCCTACGAGCAGTACTTC
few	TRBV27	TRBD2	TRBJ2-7	CASSLLAGVHEQYF	TGTGCCAGCAGTTTACTAGCGGGAGTTCACGAGCAGTACTTC
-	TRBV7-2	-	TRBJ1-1	CASSPTMGTEAFF	TGTGCCAGCAGCCCAACCATGGGGACTGAAGCTTTCTTT
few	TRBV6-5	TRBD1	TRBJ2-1	CASRYQGEDNEQFF	TGTGCCAGCAGATATCAGGGGGAAGACAATGAGCAGTTCTTC
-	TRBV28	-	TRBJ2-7	CASSSGTLQEQYF	TGTGCCAGCAGTTCGGGGACCCTCCAAGAGCAGTACTTC
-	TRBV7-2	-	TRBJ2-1	CASSWGAASEQFF	TGTGCCAGCAGCTGGGGGGCAGCGTCTGAGCAGTTCTTC
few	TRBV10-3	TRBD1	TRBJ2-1	CAISEEDRGNEQFF	TGTGCCATCAGTGAGGAAGACAGGGGGAATGAGCAGTTCTTC
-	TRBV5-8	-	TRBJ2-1	CASSFAIRADPNNEQFF	TGTGCCAGCAGCTTTGCAATTCGAGCGGACCCAAACAATGAGCAGTTCTTC
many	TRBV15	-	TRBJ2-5	CATSRDPQETQYF	TGTGCCACCAGCAGAGATCCCCAAGAGACCCAGTACTTC
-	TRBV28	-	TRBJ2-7	CASSFVRGAGRNYEQYF	TGTGCCAGCAGTTTCGTTCGCGGGGCAGGGAGAAACTACGAGCAGTACTTC
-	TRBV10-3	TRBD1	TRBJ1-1	CAISDPVSKQGEVGGNTEAFF	TGTGCCATCAGTGACCCTGTCTCTAAACAGGGGGAGGTCGGAGGGAACACTGAAGCTTTCTTT
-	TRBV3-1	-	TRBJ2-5	CASSQDRSGWGEETQYF	TGTGCCAGCAGCCAAGACCGTAGTGGTTGGGGAGAAGAGACCCAGTACTTC
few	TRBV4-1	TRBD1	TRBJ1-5	CASSREDRGRNQPQHF	TGCGCCAGCAGCCGGGAGGACAGGGGGCGAAATCAGCCCCAGCATTTT